The T cell receptor beta chain described here comes from a study of T cell responses to AZD1222 COVID-19 vaccine. Findings and limits, study-wide: Possibly, clonal diversity was underestimated; donors were largely white British and included more females. No repertoire was sampled before or during the peak T cell response, only after it.

J gave up 6 bases and V 5 bases, and 7 bases lay outside the gene matches. The CDR3 totals 13 residues. The germline gives CDR1 MNHEY, CDR2 SVGAGI. Concerning this clone: Its antigen remains unknown.

The data were produced by immunoSEQ multiplex PCR, yet TCRdb's version contains in-frame clones alone and is incomplete. This sample has more than 150,000 clones, with almost 95% found just once. This receptor was identified in an adult in good health. The rearrangement links TRBV6-5 to TRBJ2-7; 7 nucleotides match TRBD1. This sample comprised peripheral blood, obtained on day 0 of AZD1222 vaccination. The CDR3 nucleotides read TGTGCCAGCAGTCCCCGGACAGGTTTCGAGCAGTACGTC. Amino acids: CASSPRTGFEQYV.